This TCR beta chain was sequenced during a study of T cell repertoires in cytomegalovirus infection. About the study: Carrying CMV and the relevant HLA type showed in public TCR beta signatures.

TCRdb re-called the reads with MiXCR, one entry per CDR3 protein. This table has 600,000 to 700,000 distinct CDR3 sequences, roughly a third appearing once. This CDR3 has 14 amino acids. Per germline, CDR1 SGHVS and CDR2 FNYEAQ. Trimming removed 4 bases at V and 0 bases at J, with 10 bases between. In this sample, this clonotype turned up many times. Its antigen is as yet unknown. Sequenced material: cultured PBMCs, taken from culture after CMV antigen stimulation. The J gene is TRBJ2-7, the V gene TRBV7-6, with D possibly TRBD2 on 5 matching bases. This TCR derives from a human donor in good health (CMV status not recorded). Some clones in this sample may be carry-over from other donors' samples. CDR3 protein: CASSSGGSSYEQYF. Written as DNA, the CDR3 is TGTGCCAGCAGCTCCGGAGGTAGCTCCTACGAGCAGTACTTC.